This T cell receptor beta chain was captured by sequencing in a study of blood T cell repertoires in COVID-19 (dated by TCRdb to 2018 to 2020). Regarding the research as a whole: Collaborator samples came from the United States, Italy and Spain and covered acute and convalescent phases of COVID-19. The material from the prospective study consisted of cDNA or gDNA derived from T cells, B-cell-depleted T cells, or PBMCs. Subjects who had been exposed to COVID-19, were actively infected with it, or had recovered from it provided the deeply sampled blood TCRbeta repertoires that made up the dataset. The repertoires were released in a freely available public database meant as a resource for research on the immune response to SARS-CoV-2. Samples came from the ongoing ImmuneRACE study (first 160 participants) plus 1,254 subjects from 6 global collaborators. Sample metadata almost always included a de-identified subject ID, COVID-19 status, age in years and sex. Where available, HLA class I and class II types were taken from metadata supplied by the sample provider and were not determined by assay-based typing.

A second Seattle source provided samples from volunteer blood donors who had recovered from COVID-19. Collaborating institutions collected whole blood in K2EDTA tubes following their own protocols. For TCRbeta analysis, collaborators shipped samples as frozen whole blood, isolated PBMCs, or DNA extracted from either of those sample types. This clone appeared a single time. This receptor's antigen is unknown. No per-base quality is available; no much larger clone lies one base away. The paper as a whole reports these results and caveats: Clinical and demographic metadata were provided uncurated, with the amount varying by source and participant.

TCRbeta CDR3 regions were amplified from genomic DNA using the immunoSEQ Assay, a bias-controlled multiplex PCR. In the original analysis: The number of nucleated cells in each sample was estimated from the amplification of reference gene primers within the assay. To quantify the absolute abundance of each unique TCRbeta CDR3 rearrangement, sequence reads were collapsed and filtered. Productive Simpson clonality was computed per sample as the square root of Simpson's diversity index over productive rearrangements. Entries here come from immuneACCESS through TCRdb and include only in-frame sequences with V and J called. Some clones fail to appear in such tables; in the studies checked, an unresolved V gene covers under half of the shortfall, and the cause of the remainder is unknown. Clone size and the V and J calls come from that table; the DNA yielded D and trimming. The sample includes roughly 250,000 clones, with 84% observed a single time. The ten top clones hold 1.5% of the sample.

Sequenced material: peripheral blood. This receptor was obtained from a woman between 40 and 50 years old who had recovered from COVID-19.

The CDR3 reads as follows: CATSPPPAGETQYF. The DNA sequence is as follows: TGTGCCACCAGTCCCCCCCCAGCCGGGGAGACCCAGTACTTC. The V and J segments used are TRBV15 and TRBJ2-5, with the D gene call left open. The CDR3 has 14 amino acids, counting the end cysteine and phenylalanine. Only CDR3 DNA is held: 42 bases, read in frame from base 1. V is clipped by 6 bases and J by 5 bases, and the sequence between their germline boundaries is 16 bases long. The germline V gene encodes CDR1 LNHNV and CDR2 YYDKDF (reference sequence).